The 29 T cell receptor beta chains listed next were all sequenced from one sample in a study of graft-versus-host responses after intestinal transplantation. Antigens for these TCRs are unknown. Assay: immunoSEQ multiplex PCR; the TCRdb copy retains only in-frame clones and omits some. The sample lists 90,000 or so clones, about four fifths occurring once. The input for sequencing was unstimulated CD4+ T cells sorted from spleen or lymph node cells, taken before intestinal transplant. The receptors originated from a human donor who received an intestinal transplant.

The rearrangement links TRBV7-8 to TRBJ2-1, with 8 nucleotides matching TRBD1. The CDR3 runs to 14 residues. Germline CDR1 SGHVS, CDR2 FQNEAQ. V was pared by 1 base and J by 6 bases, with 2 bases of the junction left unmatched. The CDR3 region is CASSLVTGGNEQFF. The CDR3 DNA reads TGTGCCAGCAGCTTAGTTACAGGGGGCAATGAGCAGTTCTTC.

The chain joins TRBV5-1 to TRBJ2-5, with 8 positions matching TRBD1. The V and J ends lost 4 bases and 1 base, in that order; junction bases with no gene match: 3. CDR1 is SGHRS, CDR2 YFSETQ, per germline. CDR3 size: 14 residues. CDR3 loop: CASSAGQGQETQYF. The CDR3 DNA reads TGCGCCAGCAGCGCAGGACAGGGCCAAGAGACCCAGTACTTC.

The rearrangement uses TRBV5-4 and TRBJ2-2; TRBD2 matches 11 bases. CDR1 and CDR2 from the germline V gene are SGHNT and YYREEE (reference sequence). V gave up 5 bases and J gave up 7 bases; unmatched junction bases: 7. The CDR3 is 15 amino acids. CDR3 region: CASRELAGGDGELFF. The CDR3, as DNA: TGTGCCAGCAGAGAGCTAGCGGGAGGTGACGGGGAGCTGTTTTTT.

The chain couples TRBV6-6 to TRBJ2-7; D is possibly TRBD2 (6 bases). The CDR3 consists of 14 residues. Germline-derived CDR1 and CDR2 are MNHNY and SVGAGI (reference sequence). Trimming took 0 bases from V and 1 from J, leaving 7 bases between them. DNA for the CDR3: TGTGCCAGCAGTTACTCCGGGGGTTCCTACGAGCAGTACTTC. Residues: CASSYSGGSYEQYF.

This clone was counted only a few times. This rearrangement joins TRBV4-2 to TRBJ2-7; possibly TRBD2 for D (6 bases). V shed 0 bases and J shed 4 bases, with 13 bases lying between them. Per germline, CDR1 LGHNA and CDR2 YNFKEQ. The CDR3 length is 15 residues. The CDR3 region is CASSQDWGDEYEQYF. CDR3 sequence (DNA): TGTGCCAGCAGCCAAGATTGGGGGGACGAGTACGAGCAGTACTTC.

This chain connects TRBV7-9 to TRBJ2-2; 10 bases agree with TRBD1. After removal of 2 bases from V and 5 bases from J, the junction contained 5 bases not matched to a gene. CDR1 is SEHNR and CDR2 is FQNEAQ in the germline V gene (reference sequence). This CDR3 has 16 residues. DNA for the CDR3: TGTGCCAGCAGCTTACGGGCGGGACAGGGGACCGGGGAGCTGTTTTTT. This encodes CASSLRAGQGTGELFF.

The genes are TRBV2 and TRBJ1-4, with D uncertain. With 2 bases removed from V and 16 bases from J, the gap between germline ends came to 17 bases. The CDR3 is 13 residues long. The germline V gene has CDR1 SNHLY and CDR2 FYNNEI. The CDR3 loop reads CASSESSRPIPFF. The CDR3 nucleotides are TGTGCCAGCAGTGAAAGTAGCCGCCCTATTCCGTTTTTT.

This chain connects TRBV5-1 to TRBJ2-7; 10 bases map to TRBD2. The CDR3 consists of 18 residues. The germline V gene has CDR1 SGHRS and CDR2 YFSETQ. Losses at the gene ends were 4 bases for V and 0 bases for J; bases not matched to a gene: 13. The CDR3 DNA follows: TGCGCCAGCAGCCGGGTCAGCCACTGGACTAGCGGCTCCTACGAGCAGTACTTC. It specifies CASSRVSHWTSGSYEQYF. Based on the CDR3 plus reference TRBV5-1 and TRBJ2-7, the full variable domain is KAGVTQTPRYLIKTRGQQVTLSCSPISGHRSVSWYQQTPGQGLQFLFEYFSETQRNKGNFPGRFSGRQFSNSRSEMNVSTLELGDSALYLCASSRVSHWTSGSYEQYFGPGTRLTVT.

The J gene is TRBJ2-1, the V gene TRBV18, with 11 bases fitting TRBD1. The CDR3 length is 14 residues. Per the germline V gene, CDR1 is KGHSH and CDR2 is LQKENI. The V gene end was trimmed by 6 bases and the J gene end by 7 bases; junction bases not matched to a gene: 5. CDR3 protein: CASSGDRGTNEQFF. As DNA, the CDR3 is TGTGCCAGCTCCGGGGACAGGGGGACTAATGAGCAGTTCTTC.

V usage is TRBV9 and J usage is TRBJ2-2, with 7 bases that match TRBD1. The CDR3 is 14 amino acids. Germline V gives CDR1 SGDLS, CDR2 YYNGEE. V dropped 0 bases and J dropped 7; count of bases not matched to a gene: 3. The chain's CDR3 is CASSVVQGDGELFF. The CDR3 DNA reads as TGTGCCAGCAGCGTAGTCCAGGGGGACGGGGAGCTGTTTTTT.

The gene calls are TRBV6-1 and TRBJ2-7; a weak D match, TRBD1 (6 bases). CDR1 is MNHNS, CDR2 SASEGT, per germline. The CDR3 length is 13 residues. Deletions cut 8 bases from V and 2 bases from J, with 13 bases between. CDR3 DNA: TGTGCCAGCCGCCGGGACACCACCTACGAGCAGTACTTC. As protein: CASRRDTTYEQYF.

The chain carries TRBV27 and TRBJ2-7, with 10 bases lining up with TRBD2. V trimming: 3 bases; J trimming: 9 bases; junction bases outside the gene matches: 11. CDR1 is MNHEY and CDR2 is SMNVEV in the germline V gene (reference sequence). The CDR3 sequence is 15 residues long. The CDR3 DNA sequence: TGTGCCAGCAGTTTTAGCGGGGGGCCGGTCTTTGTGCAGTACTTC. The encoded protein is CASSFSGGPVFVQYF.

The CDR3 coding sequence is TGTGCCAGCAGAATACAGGGGGGGTCCTACGAGCAGTACTTC. Its translation: CASRIQGGSYEQYF. The chain recombines TRBV6-6 with TRBJ2-7, with D possibly matching TRBD1 (8 bases). The CDR3 is 14 amino acids. Germline V gives CDR1 MNHNY, CDR2 SVGAGI (reference sequence). V was trimmed by 6 bases and J by 1 base, leaving 13 bases between them.

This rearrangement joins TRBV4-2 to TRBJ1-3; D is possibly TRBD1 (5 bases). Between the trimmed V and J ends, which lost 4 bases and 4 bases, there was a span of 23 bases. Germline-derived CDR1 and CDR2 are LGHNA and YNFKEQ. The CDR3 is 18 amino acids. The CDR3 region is CASSRFFTTVLGGNTIYF. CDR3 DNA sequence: TGTGCCAGCAGCCGATTCTTCACGACAGTTCTCGGCGGAAACACCATATATTTT.

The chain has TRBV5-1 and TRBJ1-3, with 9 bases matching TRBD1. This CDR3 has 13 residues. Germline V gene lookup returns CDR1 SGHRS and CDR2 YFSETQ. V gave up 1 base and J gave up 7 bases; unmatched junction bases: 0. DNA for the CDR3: TGCGCCAGCAGCTTGACAGGGGGCAACACCATATATTTT. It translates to CASSLTGGNTIYF.

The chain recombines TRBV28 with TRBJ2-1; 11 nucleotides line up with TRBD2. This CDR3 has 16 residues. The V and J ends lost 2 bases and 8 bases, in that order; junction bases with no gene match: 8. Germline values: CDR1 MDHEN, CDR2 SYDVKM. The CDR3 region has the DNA TGTGCCAGCAGTTTAACAGTACTAGCGGGAGTGGATGAGCAGTTCTTC. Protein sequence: CASSLTVLAGVDEQFF.

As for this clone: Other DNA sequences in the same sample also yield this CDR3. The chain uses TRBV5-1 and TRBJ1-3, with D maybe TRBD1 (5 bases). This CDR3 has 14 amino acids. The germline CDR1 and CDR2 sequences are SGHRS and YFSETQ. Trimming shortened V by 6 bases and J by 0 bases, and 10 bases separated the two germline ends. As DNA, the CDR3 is TGCGCCAGCACGCTAGGGGACTCTGGAAACACCATATATTTT. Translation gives CASTLGDSGNTIYF. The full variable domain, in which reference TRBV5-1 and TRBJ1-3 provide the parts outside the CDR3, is KAGVTQTPRYLIKTRGQQVTLSCSPISGHRSVSWYQQTPGQGLQFLFEYFSETQRNKGNFPGRFSGRQFSNSRSEMNVSTLELGDSALYLCASTLGDSGNTIYFGEGSWLTVV.

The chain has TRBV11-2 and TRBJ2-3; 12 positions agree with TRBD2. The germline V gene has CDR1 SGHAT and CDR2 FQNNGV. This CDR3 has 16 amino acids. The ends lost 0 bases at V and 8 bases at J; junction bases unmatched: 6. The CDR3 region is CASSLDRLAGGPTQYF. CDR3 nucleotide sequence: TGTGCCAGCAGCTTAGATCGCCTAGCGGGGGGGCCTACGCAGTATTTT. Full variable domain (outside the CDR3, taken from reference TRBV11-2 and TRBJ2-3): EAGVAQSPRYKIIEKRQSVAFWCNPISGHATLYWYQQILGQGPKLLIQFQNNGVVDDSQLPKDRFSAERLKGVDSTLKIQPAKLEDSAVYLCASSLDRLAGGPTQYFGPGTRLTVL.

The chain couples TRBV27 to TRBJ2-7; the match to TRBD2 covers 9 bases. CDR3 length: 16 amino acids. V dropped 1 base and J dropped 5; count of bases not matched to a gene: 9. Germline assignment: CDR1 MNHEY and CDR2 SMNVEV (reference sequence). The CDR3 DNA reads TGTGCCAGCAGTTTATTATCCAGCGGGAGGTCCCACGAGCAGTACTTC. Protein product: CASSLLSSGRSHEQYF.

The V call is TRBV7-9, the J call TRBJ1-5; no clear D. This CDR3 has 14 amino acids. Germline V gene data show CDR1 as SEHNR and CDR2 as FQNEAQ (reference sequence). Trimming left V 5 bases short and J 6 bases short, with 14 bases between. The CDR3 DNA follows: TGTGCCAGCAGCCGAGCCCGACACGGTCAGCCCCAGCATTTT. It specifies CASSRARHGQPQHF.

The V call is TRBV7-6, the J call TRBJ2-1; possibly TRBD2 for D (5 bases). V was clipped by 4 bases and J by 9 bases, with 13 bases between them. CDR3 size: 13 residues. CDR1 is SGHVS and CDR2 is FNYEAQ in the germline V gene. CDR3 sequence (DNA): TGTGCCAGCAGCTCAACACTAGTAGCTGAGCAGTTCTTC. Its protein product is CASSSTLVAEQFF.

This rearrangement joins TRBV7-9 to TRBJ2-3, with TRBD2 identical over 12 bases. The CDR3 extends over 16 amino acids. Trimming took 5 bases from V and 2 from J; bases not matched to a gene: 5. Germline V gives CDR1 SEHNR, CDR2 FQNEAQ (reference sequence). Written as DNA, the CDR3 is TGTGCCAGCAGCCTGGGACTAGCGGGCTACACAGATACGCAGTATTTT. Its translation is CASSLGLAGYTDTQYF.

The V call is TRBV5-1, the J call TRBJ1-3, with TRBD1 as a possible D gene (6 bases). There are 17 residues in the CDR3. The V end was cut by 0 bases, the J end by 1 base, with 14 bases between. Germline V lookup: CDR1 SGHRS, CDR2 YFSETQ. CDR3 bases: TGCGCCAGCAGCTTGGGGACAGCCACCGGATCTGGAAACACCATATATTTT. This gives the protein CASSLGTATGSGNTIYF.

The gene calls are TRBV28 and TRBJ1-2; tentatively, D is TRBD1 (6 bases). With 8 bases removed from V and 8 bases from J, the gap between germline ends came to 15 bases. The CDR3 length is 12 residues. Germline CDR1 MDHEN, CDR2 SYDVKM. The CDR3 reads CASGGGLEGYTF. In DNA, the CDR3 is TGTGCCAGCGGCGGGGGCCTTGAGGGCTACACCTTC.

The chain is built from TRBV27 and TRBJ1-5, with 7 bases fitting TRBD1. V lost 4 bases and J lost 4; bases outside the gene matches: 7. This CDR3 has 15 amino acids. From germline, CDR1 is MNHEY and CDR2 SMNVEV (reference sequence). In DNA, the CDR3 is TGTGCCAGCAGTTCCGACAGGGCTAGAAATCAGCCCCAGCATTTT. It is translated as CASSSDRARNQPQHF.

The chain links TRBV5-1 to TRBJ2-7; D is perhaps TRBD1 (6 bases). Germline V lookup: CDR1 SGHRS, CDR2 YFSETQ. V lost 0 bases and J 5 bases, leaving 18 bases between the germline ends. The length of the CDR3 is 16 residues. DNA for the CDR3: TGCGCCAGCAGCTTGGCCCTCCTAGGCAGGGGAGACGAGCAGTACTTC. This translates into CASSLALLGRGDEQYF.

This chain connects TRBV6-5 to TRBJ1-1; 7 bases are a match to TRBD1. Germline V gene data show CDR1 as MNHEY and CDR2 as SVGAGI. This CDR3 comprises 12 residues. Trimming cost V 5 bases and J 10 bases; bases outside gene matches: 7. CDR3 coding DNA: TGTGCCAGCAGTCGGGACAGCGGTGGAGCTTTCTTT. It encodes CASSRDSGGAFF.

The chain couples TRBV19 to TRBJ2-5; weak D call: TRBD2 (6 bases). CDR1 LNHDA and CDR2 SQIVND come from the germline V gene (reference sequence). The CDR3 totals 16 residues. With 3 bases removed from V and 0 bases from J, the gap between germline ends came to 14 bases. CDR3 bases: TGTGCCAGTAGTATGGTAACGGGAGCTTACCAAGAGACCCAGTACTTC. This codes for CASSMVTGAYQETQYF. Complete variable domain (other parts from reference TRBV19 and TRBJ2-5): DGGITQSPKYLFRKEGQNVTLSCEQNLNHDAMYWYRQDPGQGLRLIYYSQIVNDFQKGDIAEGYSVSREKKESFPLTVTSAQKNPTAFYLCASSMVTGAYQETQYFGPGTRLLVL.

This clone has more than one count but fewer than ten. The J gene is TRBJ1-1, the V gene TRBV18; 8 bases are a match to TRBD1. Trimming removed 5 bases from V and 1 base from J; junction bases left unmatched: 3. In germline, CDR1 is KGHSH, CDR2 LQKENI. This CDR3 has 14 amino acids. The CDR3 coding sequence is TGTGCCAGCTCATCCGACAGGGGGAACACTGAAGCTTTCTTT. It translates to CASSSDRGNTEAFF. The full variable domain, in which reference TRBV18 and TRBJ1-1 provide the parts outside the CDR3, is NAGVMQNPRHLVRRRGQEARLRCSPMKGHSHVYWYRQLPEEGLKFMVYLQKENIIDESGMPKERFSAEFPKEGPSILRIQQVVRGDSAAYFCASSSDRGNTEAFFGQGTRLTVV.